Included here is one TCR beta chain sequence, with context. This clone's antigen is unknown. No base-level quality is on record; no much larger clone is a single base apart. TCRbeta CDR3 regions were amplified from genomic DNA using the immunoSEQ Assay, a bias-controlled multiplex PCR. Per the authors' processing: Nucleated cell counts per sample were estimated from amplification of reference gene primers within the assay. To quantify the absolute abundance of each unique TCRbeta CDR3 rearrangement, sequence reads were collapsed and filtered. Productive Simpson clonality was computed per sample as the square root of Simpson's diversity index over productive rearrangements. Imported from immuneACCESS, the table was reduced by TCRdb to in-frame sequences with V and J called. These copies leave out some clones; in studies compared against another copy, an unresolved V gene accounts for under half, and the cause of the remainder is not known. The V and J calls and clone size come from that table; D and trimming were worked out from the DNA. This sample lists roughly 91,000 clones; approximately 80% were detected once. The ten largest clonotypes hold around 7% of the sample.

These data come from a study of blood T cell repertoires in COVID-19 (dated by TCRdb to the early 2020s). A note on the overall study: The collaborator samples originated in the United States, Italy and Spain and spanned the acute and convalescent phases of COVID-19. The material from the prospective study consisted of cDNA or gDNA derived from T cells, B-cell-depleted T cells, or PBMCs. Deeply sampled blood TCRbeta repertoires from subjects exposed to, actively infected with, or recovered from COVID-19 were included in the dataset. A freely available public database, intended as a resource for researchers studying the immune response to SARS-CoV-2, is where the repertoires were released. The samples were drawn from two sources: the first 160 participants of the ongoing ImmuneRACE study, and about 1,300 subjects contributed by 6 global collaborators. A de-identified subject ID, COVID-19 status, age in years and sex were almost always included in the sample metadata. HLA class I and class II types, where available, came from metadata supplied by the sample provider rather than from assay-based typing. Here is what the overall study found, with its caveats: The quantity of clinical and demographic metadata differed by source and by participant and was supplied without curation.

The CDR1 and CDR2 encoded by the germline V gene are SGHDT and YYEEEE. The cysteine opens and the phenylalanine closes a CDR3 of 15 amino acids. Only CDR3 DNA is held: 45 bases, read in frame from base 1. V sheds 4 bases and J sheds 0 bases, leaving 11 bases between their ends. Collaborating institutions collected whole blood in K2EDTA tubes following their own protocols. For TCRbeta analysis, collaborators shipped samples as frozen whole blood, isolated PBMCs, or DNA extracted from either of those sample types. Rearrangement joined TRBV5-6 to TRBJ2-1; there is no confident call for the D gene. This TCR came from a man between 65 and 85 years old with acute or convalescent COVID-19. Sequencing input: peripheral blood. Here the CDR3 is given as CASSDGYSSYNEQFF. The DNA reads TGTGCCAGCAGCGACGGTTACAGCTCCTACAATGAGCAGTTCTTC.